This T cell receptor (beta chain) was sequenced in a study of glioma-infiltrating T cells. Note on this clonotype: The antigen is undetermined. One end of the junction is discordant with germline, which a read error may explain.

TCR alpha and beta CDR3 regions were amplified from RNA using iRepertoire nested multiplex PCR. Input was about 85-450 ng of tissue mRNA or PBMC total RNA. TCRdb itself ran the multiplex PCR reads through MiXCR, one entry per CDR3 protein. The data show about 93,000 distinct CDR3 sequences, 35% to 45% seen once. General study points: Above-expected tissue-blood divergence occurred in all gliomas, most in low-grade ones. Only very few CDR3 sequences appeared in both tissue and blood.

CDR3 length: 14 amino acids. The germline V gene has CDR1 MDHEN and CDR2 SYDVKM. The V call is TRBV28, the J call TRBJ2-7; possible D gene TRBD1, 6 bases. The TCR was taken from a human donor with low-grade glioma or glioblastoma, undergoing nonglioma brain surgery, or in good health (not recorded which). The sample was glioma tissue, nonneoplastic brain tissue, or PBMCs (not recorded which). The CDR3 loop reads CASSFPGHFYERYF. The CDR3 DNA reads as TGTGCCAGCAGTTTCCCGGGACATTTCTACGAGCGGTACTTC. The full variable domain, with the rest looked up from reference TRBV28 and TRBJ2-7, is DVKVTQSSRYLVKRTGEKVFLECVQDMDHENMFWYRQDPGLGLRLIYFSYDVKMKEKGDIPEGYSVSREKKERFSLILESASTNQTSMYLCASSFPGHFYERYFGPGTRLTVT.